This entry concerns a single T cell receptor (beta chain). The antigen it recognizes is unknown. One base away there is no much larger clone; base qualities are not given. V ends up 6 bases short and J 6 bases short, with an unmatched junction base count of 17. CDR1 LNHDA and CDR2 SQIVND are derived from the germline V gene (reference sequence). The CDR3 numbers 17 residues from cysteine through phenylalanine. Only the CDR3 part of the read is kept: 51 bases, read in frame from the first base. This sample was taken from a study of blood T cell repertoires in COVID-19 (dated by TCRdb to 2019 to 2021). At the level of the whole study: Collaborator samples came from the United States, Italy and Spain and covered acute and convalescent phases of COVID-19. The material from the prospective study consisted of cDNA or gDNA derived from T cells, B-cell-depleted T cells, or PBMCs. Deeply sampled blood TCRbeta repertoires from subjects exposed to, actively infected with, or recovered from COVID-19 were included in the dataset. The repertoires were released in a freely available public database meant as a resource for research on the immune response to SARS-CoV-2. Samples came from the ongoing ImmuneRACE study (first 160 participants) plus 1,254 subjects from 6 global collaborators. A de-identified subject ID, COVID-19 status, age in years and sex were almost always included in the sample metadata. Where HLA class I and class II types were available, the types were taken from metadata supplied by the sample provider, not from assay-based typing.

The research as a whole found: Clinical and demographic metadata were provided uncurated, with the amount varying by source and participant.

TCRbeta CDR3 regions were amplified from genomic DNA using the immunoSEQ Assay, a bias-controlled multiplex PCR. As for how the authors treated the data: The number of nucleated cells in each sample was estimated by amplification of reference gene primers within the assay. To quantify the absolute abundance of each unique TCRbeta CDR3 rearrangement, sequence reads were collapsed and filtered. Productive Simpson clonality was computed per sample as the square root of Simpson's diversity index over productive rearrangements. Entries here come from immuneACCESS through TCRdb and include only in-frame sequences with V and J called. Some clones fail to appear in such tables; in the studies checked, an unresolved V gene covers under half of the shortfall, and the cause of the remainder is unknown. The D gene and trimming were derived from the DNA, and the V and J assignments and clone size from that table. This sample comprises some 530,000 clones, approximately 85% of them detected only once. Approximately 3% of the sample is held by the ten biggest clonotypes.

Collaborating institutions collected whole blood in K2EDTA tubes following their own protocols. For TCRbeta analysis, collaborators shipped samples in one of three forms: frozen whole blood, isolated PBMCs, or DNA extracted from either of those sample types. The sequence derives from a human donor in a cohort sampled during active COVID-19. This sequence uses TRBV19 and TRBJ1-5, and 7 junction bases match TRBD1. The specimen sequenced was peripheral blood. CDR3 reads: CASSTNRVGGLGQPQHF. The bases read TGTGCCAGTAGCACAAATAGGGTAGGGGGCCTCGGTCAGCCCCAGCATTTT.